A selection of T cell receptor beta chains follows, all from one sample in a study of cytomegalovirus exposure and HLA in healthy donors. Produced via immunoSEQ multiplex PCR; TCRdb's table is partial and in-frame only. The sample contains tens of thousands of clones, roughly three fifths of which appear only once. The sequenced sample consisted of PBMCs. The receptors here all came from a woman aged 30 to 39 in good health and CMV-seronegative. The CDR3 runs from the conserved cysteine through the conserved F or W. D genes are given only for firm matches. Clone size appears in some rows only: once, few, many, or a class for an expanded clone.

15	TRBV28	.	TRBJ1-3	few	TGTGCCAGCAGCTCCCTCGTCAGCTCTGGAAACACCATATATTTT	CASSSLVSSGNTIYF
16	TRBV30	TRBD2	TRBJ2-3	few	TGTGCCTGGAGTGCCTCCCGTAGCGGGAGGACAGATACGCAGTATTTT	CAWSASRSGRTDTQYF
15	TRBV27	.	TRBJ2-3	.	TGTGCCAGCAGCCCCTGGGAGCCCAACACAGATACGCAGTATTTT	CASSPWEPNTDTQYF
13	TRBV4-1	.	TRBJ2-5	.	TGCGCCAGCAGCCAAGATTGGGCTGAGACCCAGTACTTC	CASSQDWAETQYF
15	TRBV27	.	TRBJ2-7	.	TGTGCCAGCAGTTTCAGCCAGGGGAGCTCCTACGAGCAGTACTTC	CASSFSQGSSYEQYF
15	TRBV30	TRBD1	TRBJ1-3	.	TGTGCCTGGAAAAGGGGGCGCATACCTGGAAACACCATATATTTT	CAWKRGRIPGNTIYF
15	TRBV7-9	.	TRBJ1-3	.	TGTGCCAGCAGCCCGACTGACCGCTCTGGAAACACCATATATTTT	CASSPTDRSGNTIYF
14	TRBV18	.	TRBJ1-1	.	TGTGCCAGCTCGCCAACGTACGGGAGGTTGTACGCTTTCTTT	CASSPTYGRLYAFF
16	TRBV27	TRBD1	TRBJ1-4	.	TGTGCCAGCTCCCTTAGCCGGACAGGGAAAGGGGAAAAACTGTTTTTT	CASSLSRTGKGEKLFF
14	TRBV5-1	.	TRBJ1-2	.	TGCGCCAGCAGCTTGGAACAGGCATTCTATGGCTACACCTTC	CASSLEQAFYGYTF
13	TRBV29-1	TRBD1	TRBJ2-2	.	TGCAGCGTTGCATGGCAGGGGGCCGGGGAGCTGTTTTTT	CSVAWQGAGELFF
14	TRBV2	.	TRBJ2-7	.	TGTGCCAGCACCAGCGACAGTTACTCCTACGAGCAGTACTTC	CASTSDSYSYEQYF
17	TRBV30	.	TRBJ2-6	.	TGTGCCTGGATGGAGCGACGGATCCCCTCTGGGGCCAACGTCCTGACTTTC	CAWMERRIPSGANVLTF
13	TRBV5-5	.	TRBJ1-1	.	TGTGCCAGCAGCTTGGGAGGGAACACTGAAGCTTTCTTT	CASSLGGNTEAFF
15	TRBV6-4	TRBD2	TRBJ2-7	.	TGTGCCAGCAGCGTCGAACTAGCGGGCGACGTCGAGCAGTACTTC	CASSVELAGDVEQYF
13	TRBV11-2	TRBD2	TRBJ2-5	.	TGTGCCAGCAGCTTCGGACTAGCCGGGACCCAGTACTTC	CASSFGLAGTQYF
13	TRBV5-1	.	TRBJ2-1	.	TGCGCCAGCAGCTCTGCTAACTACAATGAGCAGTTCTTC	CASSSANYNEQFF
13	TRBV27	TRBD1	TRBJ1-1	.	TGTGCCAGCAGTTTAAGGGGGCACACTGAAGCTTTCTTT	CASSLRGHTEAFF
13	TRBV29-1	TRBD1	TRBJ2-7	.	TGCAGCGTCGGGACAGTCTTAAGCTACGAGCAGTACTTC	CSVGTVLSYEQYF
18	TRBV28	TRBD2	TRBJ2-3	few	TGTGCCAGCAGTTCCCCCGTGAGCCTAGCGGGAGACACAGATACGCAGTATTTT	CASSSPVSLAGDTDTQYF
17	TRBV7-9	TRBD2	TRBJ2-3	.	TGTGCCAGCAGCGATCGACTAGCGGGGGCCTCCACAGATACGCAGTATTTT	CASSDRLAGASTDTQYF
15	TRBV5-1	TRBD1	TRBJ1-1	once	TGCGCCAGCAGCTTTACAGGGGGCCCGAACACTGAAGCTTTCTTT	CASSFTGGPNTEAFF
16	TRBV6-5	.	TRBJ1-1	once	TGTGCCAGCAGTTACAGAGCAGGGTTAGGGGTGACTGAAGCTTTCTTT	CASSYRAGLGVTEAFF
14	TRBV10-3	.	TRBJ2-7	once	TGTGCCATCCGTGGGGGGCTTTACTCCTACGAGCAGTACTTC	CAIRGGLYSYEQYF
16	TRBV7-9	.	TRBJ2-3	few	TGTGCCAGCAGCCCGCCTCTCTGGCGGAACACAGATACGCAGTATTTT	CASSPPLWRNTDTQYF
16	TRBV5-1	TRBD2	TRBJ2-3	.	TGCGCCAGCAGCGGAGACCTAGCGGGAGTGGCAGATACGCAGTATTTT	CASSGDLAGVADTQYF
13	TRBV18	.	TRBJ1-5	.	TGTGCCAGCTCACCTCAGGCCAATCAGCCCCAGCATTTT	CASSPQANQPQHF
12	TRBV25-1	.	TRBJ1-1	few	TGCCTAAGCTGGGGAGGGGTGGGTGAAGCTTTCTTT	CLSWGGVGEAFF
16	TRBV7-9	.	TRBJ2-3	.	TGTGCCAGCAGCTTAGCGGCGGGGATAAGCACAGATACGCAGTATTTT	CASSLAAGISTDTQYF
15	TRBV4-1	.	TRBJ2-7	few	TGCGCCAGCAGCCAAGATTACGGGAAGGCCTACGAGCAGTACTTC	CASSQDYGKAYEQYF
13	TRBV10-2	.	TRBJ2-7	.	TGCGCCAGCAGGCCAACAGCTTCCTACGAGCAGTACTTC	CASRPTASYEQYF
15	TRBV5-1	TRBD1	TRBJ2-2	.	TGCGCCAGCAGCCGACAGGGGGAAGACACCGGGGAGCTGTTTTTT	CASSRQGEDTGELFF
14	TRBV7-8	.	TRBJ2-1	few	TGTGCCAGCAGCCCGAGCGATCCCAGAAATGAGCAGTTCTTC	CASSPSDPRNEQFF
14	TRBV11-3	TRBD1	TRBJ2-5	.	TGTGCCAGCAGCCCGGACAGGGTAGGAGAGACCCAGTACTTC	CASSPDRVGETQYF
12	TRBV18	.	TRBJ1-1	.	TGTGCCAGCTCACCAAAGATACGGGAAGCTTTCTTT	CASSPKIREAFF
13	TRBV11-3	TRBD1	TRBJ2-3	.	TGTGCCAGCAGCTGGACAGGGATAGATACGCAGTATTTT	CASSWTGIDTQYF
14	TRBV5-1	.	TRBJ1-4	.	TGCGCCAGCAGCCGGTCTTCAGAGGGTGAAAAACTGTTTTTT	CASSRSSEGEKLFF
15	TRBV7-9	TRBD1	TRBJ1-2	few	TGTGCCAGCAGCCGACGGACAGGGCTGAACTATGGCTACACCTTC	CASSRRTGLNYGYTF
19	TRBV9	TRBD1	TRBJ1-2	.	TGTGCCAGCAGCGTACGGACAGGGAGGGGAAACAGTCGCGGTTATGGCTACACCTTC	CASSVRTGRGNSRGYGYTF
16	TRBV7-2	TRBD2	TRBJ2-1	.	TGTGCCAGCAGCGTATCCGGGACTAGCGGGGACAATGAGCAGTTCTTC	CASSVSGTSGDNEQFF
16	TRBV7-2	TRBD2	TRBJ2-3	.	TGTGCCAGCAGCTACCGGGGGGGCTCTGGCACAGATACGCAGTATTTT	CASSYRGGSGTDTQYF
13	TRBV7-2	.	TRBJ2-3	.	TGTGCCAGCAGCTTAGTCGGGAGTAATACGCAGTATTTT	CASSLVGSNTQYF
15	TRBV27	.	TRBJ1-1	.	TGTGCCAGCAGTTTAGGTGGGGGGAGGAACACTGAAGCTTTCTTT	CASSLGGGRNTEAFF
14	TRBV11-3	.	TRBJ2-3	.	TGTGCCAGCAGCTCACCAAGATCGCGGGATACGCAGTATTTT	CASSSPRSRDTQYF
13	TRBV27	.	TRBJ1-2	.	TGTGCCAGCAGTTTACGTCCGGAGGGAGGCTACACCTTC	CASSLRPEGGYTF
13	TRBV7-3	TRBD2	TRBJ2-7	few	TGTGCCAGCAGCTCGGGACTGCGGGAGGAGCAGTACTTC	CASSSGLREEQYF
15	TRBV4-1	TRBD1	TRBJ1-5	.	TGCGCCAGCAGCCCTGGAGACAGGGGCGATCAGCCCCAGCATTTT	CASSPGDRGDQPQHF
15	TRBV18	.	TRBJ2-2	few	TGTGCCAGCTCACCATCCGGGACAAACACCGGGGAGCTGTTTTTT	CASSPSGTNTGELFF